Below, 15 T cell receptor beta chains from the same sample are listed, as sequenced in a study of blood T cell repertoires in COVID-19. Sequenced by immunoSEQ multiplex PCR; TCRdb stores in-frame clones only, minus some. The sample holds about 86,000 clones, roughly 88% seen once. Sequencing was performed on peripheral blood. Receptor source: an elderly woman with active or convalescent COVID-19.

V gene TRBV11-1 combines with J gene TRBJ2-2; a possible D gene is TRBD2 (6 bases). Per germline, CDR1 SGHAT and CDR2 FQDESV (reference sequence). V was trimmed by 4 bases and J by 6 bases, leaving 9 bases between them. The CDR3 extends over 13 amino acids. CDR3 sequence (DNA): TGTGCCAGCAGCTGGCGGGGATCCGGGGAGCTGTTTTTT. Translated, it gives CASSWRGSGELFF.

The chain has TRBV6-2 or TRBV6-3 and TRBJ2-1; 8 bases line up with TRBD2. CDR3 length: 13 amino acids. J was trimmed by 9 bases and V by 6 bases; bases with no gene match: 7. The V gene's germline CDR1 is MNHEY and CDR2 SVGEGT. CDR3 protein: CASSFGGASEQFF. CDR3 bases: TGTGCCAGCAGCTTCGGGGGGGCCTCTGAGCAGTTCTTC.

V and J are TRBV18 and TRBJ1-5, with a weak D call TRBD1 (6 bases). V was pared by 3 bases and J by 4 bases, with 7 bases between. Germline loops: CDR1 KGHSH, CDR2 LQKENI. The CDR3 runs to 13 residues. The CDR3 region has the DNA TGTGCCAGCTCACCCGGGACAAATCAGCCCCAGCATTTT. Translated: CASSPGTNQPQHF.

A few counts support this clone. V usage is TRBV2 and J usage is TRBJ2-7, with TRBD1 matching 9 bases. CDR3 length: 14 residues. J lost 5 bases, V lost 7 bases, and 9 bases had no gene match. CDR1 and CDR2 (germline): SNHLY, FYNNEI. The CDR3 region is CASTDGTGNNEQYF. The CDR3 DNA reads as TGTGCCAGCACCGACGGGACAGGGAACAACGAGCAGTACTTC.

The DNA of the CDR3 is TGTGCCAGTAGTACCGGGATCTCCGGCGGGGAGCTGTTTTTT. It yields the protein CASSTGISGGELFF. This sequence joins TRBV19 and TRBJ2-2, with D possibly being TRBD2 (5 bases). The CDR3 contains 14 residues. Germline loops: CDR1 LNHDA, CDR2 SQIVND (reference sequence). The V end was cut by 4 bases, the J end by 7 bases, with 13 bases between.

A single count supports this clone. V is TRBV27 and J is TRBJ2-7, with a tentative D call TRBD1 (6 bases). The CDR3 totals 13 residues. Per germline, CDR1 MNHEY and CDR2 SMNVEV (reference sequence). With 4 bases removed from V and 2 bases from J, the gap between germline ends came to 9 bases. Here the CDR3 DNA reads TGTGCCAGCAGTTCCCGGACAGCCTACGAGCAGTACTTC. This gives the protein CASSSRTAYEQYF.

The rearrangement uses TRBV7-9 and TRBJ2-1, with 9 bases matching TRBD2. This CDR3 spans 16 amino acids. Germline values: CDR1 SEHNR, CDR2 FQNEAQ (reference sequence). V dropped 2 bases and J dropped 4; count of bases not matched to a gene: 6. The CDR3 sequence is CASSLYLAGSYNEQFF. The CDR3 bases are TGTGCCAGCAGCTTATATCTAGCGGGGTCTTACAATGAGCAGTTCTTC.

This chain joins TRBV10-3 and TRBJ2-3; D is ambiguous. V lost 0 bases, J lost 2 bases, and 6 bases lay in between. The CDR3 is 14 residues long. Per the germline V gene, CDR1 is ENHRY and CDR2 is SYGVKD. The CDR3 region has the DNA TGTGCCATCAGTGAGTCGCCAGACACAGATACGCAGTATTTT. Protein: CAISESPDTDTQYF.

This clone was counted a few times. The CDR3 is CASSETLAGGFYEQYF. The CDR3 nucleotides are TGTGCCAGCAGTGAGACACTAGCGGGAGGGTTCTACGAGCAGTACTTC. The chain employs TRBV6-1 and TRBJ2-7, with 13 bases matching TRBD2. Trimming took 3 bases from V and 3 from J; bases not matched to a gene: 5. The CDR3 is made up of 16 amino acids. The germline gives CDR1 MNHNS, CDR2 SASEGT.

The chain is built from TRBV15 and TRBJ1-1; D perhaps matches TRBD1 (5 bases). CDR1 and CDR2 from the germline V gene are LNHNV and YYDKDF (reference sequence). CDR3 length: 15 residues. The V end lost 5 bases, the J end lost 4 bases, and 17 bases lay between the germline ends. CDR3 bases: TGTGCCACCAGCCGAGGATGGGGCGGTGGCACTGAAGCTTTCTTT. Translating gives CATSRGWGGGTEAFF.

This chain connects TRBV29-1 to TRBJ1-2; the match to TRBD1 covers 10 bases. The germline gives CDR1 SQVTM, CDR2 ANQGSEA. After removal of 6 bases from V and 10 bases from J, the junction contained 8 bases not matched to a gene. The CDR3 is 12 residues long. CDR3 loop: CSVLPGQGPYTF. As DNA, the CDR3 is TGCAGCGTCCTACCGGGACAGGGGCCCTACACCTTC.

This clone was detected once. The chain employs TRBV27 and TRBJ2-7; D remains unclear. The CDR3 has 14 amino acids. With 1 base removed from V and 4 bases from J, the gap between germline ends came to 11 bases. Looked up from germline, CDR1 is MNHEY and CDR2 is SMNVEV (reference sequence). The DNA for the CDR3 is TGTGCCAGCAGTTTATGGGCCGCCGGTTACGAGCAGTACTTC. Translated: CASSLWAAGYEQYF.

This clone was recorded only once. The chain carries TRBV18 and TRBJ1-2, with no clear D. Per germline, CDR1 KGHSH and CDR2 LQKENI. The CDR3 extends over 11 amino acids. V lost 2 bases, J lost 8 bases, and 6 bases lay in between. The CDR3, as DNA: TGTGCCAGCTCACCAGGCGGGGGCTACACCTTC. Protein product: CASSPGGGYTF.

This chain connects TRBV9 to TRBJ2-7, with no clear D. Germline V gene lookup returns CDR1 SGDLS and CDR2 YYNGEE. With 2 bases removed from V and 2 bases from J, the gap between germline ends came to 11 bases. This CDR3 has 14 amino acids. The CDR3 DNA follows: TGTGCCAGCAGCGTGTTAGACGGAGCCTACGAGCAGTACTTC. Residues: CASSVLDGAYEQYF.

This chain uses TRBV5-4 with TRBJ2-2, with 10 bases identical to TRBD1. The germline gives CDR1 SGHNT, CDR2 YYREEE (reference sequence). V was clipped by 4 bases and J by 7 bases; unmatched bases: 10. CDR3 length: 16 residues. DNA of the CDR3: TGTGCCAGCAGCCTCGACAGGGGGCGGGTTGGCGGGGAGCTGTTTTTT. This sequence encodes CASSLDRGRVGGELFF.